These 5 T cell receptor beta chains came from one sample sequenced in a study of blood T cell repertoires in COVID-19. TCRdb's copy holds only in-frame clones and misses some; the assay was immunoSEQ multiplex PCR. This table has about 54,000 clones, around 80% appearing once. The specimen was peripheral blood. These receptors originate from a man over 45 with acute or convalescent COVID-19.

V usage is TRBV7-9 and J usage is TRBJ2-7; no definite D call. The CDR3 length is 14 residues. Per germline, CDR1 SEHNR and CDR2 FQNEAQ (reference sequence). Trimming removed 5 bases at V and 2 bases at J, with 13 bases between. The CDR3 spells CASSPRANPYEQYF. DNA of the CDR3: TGTGCCAGCAGCCCCCGAGCCAACCCCTACGAGCAGTACTTC.

This clone has only one observation. The chain carries TRBV5-4 and TRBJ2-7, with 9 bases matching TRBD2. Trimming took 3 bases from V and 2 from J; bases not matched to a gene: 3. Germline V gene data show CDR1 as SGHNT and CDR2 as YYREEE (reference sequence). This CDR3 has 14 amino acids. In DNA, the CDR3 is TGTGCCAGCAGCTCGCGGACTAGCGCCTACGAGCAGTACTTC. It is translated as CASSSRTSAYEQYF.

This clone has a handful of counts. The V call is TRBV7-6, the J call TRBJ2-7; 8 bases agree with TRBD1. With 5 bases clipped from V and 6 bases from J, the junction kept 15 bases outside the gene matches. Germline-derived CDR1 and CDR2 are SGHVS and FNYEAQ. This CDR3 spans 16 amino acids. In DNA, the CDR3 is TGTGCCAGCAGCCCCTTAGCAGGACAGGGTCCTCGCGAGCAGTACTTC. Protein product: CASSPLAGQGPREQYF.

The chain uses TRBV12-3 or TRBV12-4 and TRBJ2-7; D is ambiguous. Trimming pared 4 bases from V and 1 base from J, leaving 2 bases between. The CDR3 loop spans 11 amino acids. This CDR3 is CASSSSYEQYF. CDR3 coding DNA: TGTGCCAGCAGTTCTTCCTACGAGCAGTACTTC.

This clone was observed a few times. V gene TRBV19 combines with J gene TRBJ2-3; 8 bases align to TRBD2. Per germline, CDR1 LNHDA and CDR2 SQIVND (reference sequence). Trimming removed 5 bases from V and 1 base from J; junction bases left unmatched: 2. The CDR3 extends over 14 amino acids. CDR3 sequence (DNA): TGTGCCAGTAGTCTGACTAGCGGCACAGATACGCAGTATTTT. This encodes CASSLTSGTDTQYF.